Following are 6 T cell receptor beta chains from one sample sequenced in a study of blood T cell repertoires in COVID-19. Generated by immunoSEQ multiplex PCR, the TCRdb table keeps only in-frame clones and is missing some. The table lists roughly 300,000 clones, over 75% of them singletons, with 0.9% to 1.2% in the top ten. Input material: PBMCs or T cells enriched from blood (not recorded which). These TCRs come from a woman aged 25-40 years who had recovered from COVID-19.

This chain connects TRBV5-1 to TRBJ2-7; possibly TRBD1 for D (5 bases). V lost 0 bases, J lost 2 bases, and 6 bases lay in between. Germline lookup yields CDR1 SGHRS and CDR2 YFSETQ. The CDR3 extends over 13 amino acids. CDR3 coding DNA: TGCGCCAGCAGCTTGGGGGGCCCCTACGAGCAGTACTTC. Encoded protein: CASSLGGPYEQYF. The variable domain in full, with the rest retrieved from reference TRBV5-1 and TRBJ2-7, is KAGVTQTPRYLIKTRGQQVTLSCSPISGHRSVSWYQQTPGQGLQFLFEYFSETQRNKGNFPGRFSGRQFSNSRSEMNVSTLELGDSALYLCASSLGGPYEQYFGPGTRLTVT.

The V call is TRBV29-1, the J call TRBJ2-2; perhaps TRBD2 as D (6 bases). Germline loops: CDR1 SQVTM, CDR2 ANQGSEA. With 0 bases removed from V and 5 bases from J, the gap between germline ends came to 10 bases. The CDR3 has 14 residues. The CDR3 DNA reads as TGCAGCGTTGAAGAAGCGGGCAAAACCGGGGAGCTGTTTTTT. Translating gives CSVEEAGKTGELFF.

This clone was picked up a small number of times. The chain employs TRBV4-2 and TRBJ2-1, with a possible D match to TRBD1 (5 bases). The CDR3 totals 14 residues. V dropped 0 bases and J dropped 6 bases, with 9 bases sitting between them. In germline, CDR1 is LGHNA, CDR2 YNFKEQ. CDR3 in amino acids: CASSQDEGANEQFF. CDR3 DNA sequence: TGTGCCAGCAGCCAAGATGAAGGGGCCAATGAGCAGTTCTTC.

V gene TRBV14 combines with J gene TRBJ1-2, with a possible D match to TRBD1 (5 bases). The CDR3 is 13 amino acids. Germline CDR1 SGHDN, CDR2 FVKESK. V lost 0 bases and J lost 14, with 16 bases in between. This CDR3 reads CASSQEVRTGGTF. Written as DNA, the CDR3 is TGTGCCAGCAGCCAAGAGGTTCGAACGGGGGGGACCTTC. Complete variable domain (other parts from reference TRBV14 and TRBJ1-2): EAGVTQFPSHSVIEKGQTVTLRCDPISGHDNLYWYRRVMGKEIKFLLHFVKESKQDESGMPNNRFLAERTGGTYSTLKVQPAELEDSGVYFCASSQEVRTGGTFGSGTRLTVV.

This clone showed up just once. This sequence joins TRBV29-1 and TRBJ1-2; D perhaps matches TRBD1 (5 bases). This CDR3 is built from 13 residues. Germline CDR1 and CDR2: SQVTM and ANQGSEA. The V end lost 7 bases, the J end lost 3 bases, and 15 bases lay between the germline ends. The CDR3 here is CSAGGGNDYGYTF. CDR3 bases: TGCAGCGCCGGGGGAGGAAACGACTATGGCTACACCTTC.

This chain uses TRBV19 with TRBJ1-1; D is perhaps TRBD1 (5 bases). Trimming took 4 bases from V and 3 from J, leaving 9 bases between them. Germline V gives CDR1 LNHDA, CDR2 SQIVND (reference sequence). This CDR3 region has 13 residues. The DNA of the CDR3 is TGTGCCAGTAGTAGCGGGACCCACACTGAAGCTTTCTTT. It encodes CASSSGTHTEAFF.